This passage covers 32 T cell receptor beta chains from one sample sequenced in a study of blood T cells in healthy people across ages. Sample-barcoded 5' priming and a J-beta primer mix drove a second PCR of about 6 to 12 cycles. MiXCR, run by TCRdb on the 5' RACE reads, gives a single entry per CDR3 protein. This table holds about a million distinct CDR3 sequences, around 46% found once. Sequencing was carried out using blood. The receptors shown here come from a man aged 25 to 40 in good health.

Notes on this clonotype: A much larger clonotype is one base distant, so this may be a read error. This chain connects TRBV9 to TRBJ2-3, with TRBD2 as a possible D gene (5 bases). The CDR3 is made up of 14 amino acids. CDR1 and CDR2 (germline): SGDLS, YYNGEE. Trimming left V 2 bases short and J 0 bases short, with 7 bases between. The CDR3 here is CASSVRTSTDTQYF. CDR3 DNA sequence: TGTGCCAGCAGCGTTAGGACTAGCACAGATACGCAGTATTTT. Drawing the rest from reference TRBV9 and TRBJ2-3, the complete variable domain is DSGVTQTPKHLITATGQRVTLRCSPRSGDLSVYWYQQSLDQGLQFLIQYYNGEERAKGNILERFSAQQFPDLHSELNLSSLELGDSALYFCASSVRTSTDTQYFGPGTRLTVL.

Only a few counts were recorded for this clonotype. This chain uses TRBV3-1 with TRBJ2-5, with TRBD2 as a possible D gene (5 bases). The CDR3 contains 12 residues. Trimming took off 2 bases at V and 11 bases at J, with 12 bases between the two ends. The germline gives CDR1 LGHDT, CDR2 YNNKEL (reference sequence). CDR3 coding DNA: TGTGCCAGCAGCCAAACGTTAAGGGAGCAGTACTTC. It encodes CASSQTLREQYF.

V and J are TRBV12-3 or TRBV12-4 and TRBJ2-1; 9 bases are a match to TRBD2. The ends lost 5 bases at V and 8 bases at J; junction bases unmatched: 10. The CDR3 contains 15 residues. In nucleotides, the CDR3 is TGTGCCAGCAGTAGTCCGGGACTAGCCCGTGATGAGCAGTTCTTC. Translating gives CASSSPGLARDEQFF.

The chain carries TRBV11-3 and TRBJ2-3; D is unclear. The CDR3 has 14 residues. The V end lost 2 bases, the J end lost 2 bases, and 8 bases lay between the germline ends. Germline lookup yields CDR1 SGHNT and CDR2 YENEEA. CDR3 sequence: CASSLFQDTDTQYF. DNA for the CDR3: TGTGCCAGCAGCTTATTCCAGGACACAGATACGCAGTATTTT.

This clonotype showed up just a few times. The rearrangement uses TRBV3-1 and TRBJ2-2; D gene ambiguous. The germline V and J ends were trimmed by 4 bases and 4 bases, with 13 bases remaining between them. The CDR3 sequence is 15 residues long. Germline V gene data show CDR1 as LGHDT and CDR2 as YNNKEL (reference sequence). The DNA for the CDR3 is TGTGCCAGCAGCCCGACGGAAGGATTCACCGGGGAGCTGTTTTTT. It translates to CASSPTEGFTGELFF.

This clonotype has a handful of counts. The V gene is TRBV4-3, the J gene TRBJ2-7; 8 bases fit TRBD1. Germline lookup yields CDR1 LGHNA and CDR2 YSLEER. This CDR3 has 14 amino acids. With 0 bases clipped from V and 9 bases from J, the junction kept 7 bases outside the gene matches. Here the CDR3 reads CASSQDKTGVRQYF. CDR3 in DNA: TGCGCCAGCAGCCAAGATAAGACAGGGGTAAGGCAGTACTTC.

In DNA, the CDR3 is TGTGCCAGCATAGCGTCCTTAAGCGGGGTTTACAATGAGCAGTTCTTC. Amino acid sequence: CASIASLSGVYNEQFF. This chain uses TRBV4-2 with TRBJ2-1; 7 bases align to TRBD2. J lost 4 bases, V lost 7 bases, and 13 bases had no gene match. Germline V CDR1 and CDR2: LGHNA, YNFKEQ. The CDR3 spans 16 residues.

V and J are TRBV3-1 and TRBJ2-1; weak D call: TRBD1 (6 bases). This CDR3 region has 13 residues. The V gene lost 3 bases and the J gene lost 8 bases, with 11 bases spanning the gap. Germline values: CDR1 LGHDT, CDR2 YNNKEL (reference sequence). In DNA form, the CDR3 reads TGTGCCAGCAGCCACGTCCACAGGGATGAGCAGTTCTTC. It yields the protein CASSHVHRDEQFF.

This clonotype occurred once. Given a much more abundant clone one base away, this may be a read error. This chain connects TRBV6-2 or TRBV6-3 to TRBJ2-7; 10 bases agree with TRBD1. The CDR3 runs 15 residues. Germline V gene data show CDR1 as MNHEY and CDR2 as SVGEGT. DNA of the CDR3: TGTGCCCGCAGTTACCCTGGGACAGGGGTCCACGAGCAGTACTTC. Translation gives CARSYPGTGVHEQYF.

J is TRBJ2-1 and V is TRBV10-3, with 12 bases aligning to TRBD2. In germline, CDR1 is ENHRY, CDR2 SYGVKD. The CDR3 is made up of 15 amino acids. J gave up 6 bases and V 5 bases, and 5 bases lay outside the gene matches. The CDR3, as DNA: TGTGCCATCAGTACACCTAGCGGGGGGGCCAATGAGCAGTTCTTC. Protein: CAISTPSGGANEQFF.

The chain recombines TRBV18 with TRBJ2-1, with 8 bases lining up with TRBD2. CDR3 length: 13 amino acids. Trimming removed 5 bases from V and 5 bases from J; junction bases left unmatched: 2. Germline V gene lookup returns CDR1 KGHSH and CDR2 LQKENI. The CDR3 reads CASSGAGDNEQFF. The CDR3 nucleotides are TGTGCCAGCTCAGGAGCGGGGGACAATGAGCAGTTCTTC.

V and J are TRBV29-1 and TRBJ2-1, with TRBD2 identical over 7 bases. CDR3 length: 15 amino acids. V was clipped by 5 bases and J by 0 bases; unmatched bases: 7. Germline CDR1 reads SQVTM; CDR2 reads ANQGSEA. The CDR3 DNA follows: TGCAGCGTTATCTGGCGGGAGAGCTCCTACAATGAGCAGTTCTTC. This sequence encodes CSVIWRESSYNEQFF.

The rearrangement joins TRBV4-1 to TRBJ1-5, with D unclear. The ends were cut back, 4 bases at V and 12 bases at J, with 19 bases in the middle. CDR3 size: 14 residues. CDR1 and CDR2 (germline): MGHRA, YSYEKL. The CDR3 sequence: CASSLRTDRIIQHF. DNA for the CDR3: TGCGCCAGCAGCCTTCGGACCGATCGTATAATCCAGCATTTT.

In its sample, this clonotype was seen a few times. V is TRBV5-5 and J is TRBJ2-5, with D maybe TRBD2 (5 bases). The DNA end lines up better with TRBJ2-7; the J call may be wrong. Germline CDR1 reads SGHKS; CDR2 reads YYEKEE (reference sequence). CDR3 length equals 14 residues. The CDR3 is CASSFRGSGYEQYF. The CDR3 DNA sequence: TGTGCCAGCAGCTTTAGAGGGAGTGGGTACGAGCAGTACTTC.

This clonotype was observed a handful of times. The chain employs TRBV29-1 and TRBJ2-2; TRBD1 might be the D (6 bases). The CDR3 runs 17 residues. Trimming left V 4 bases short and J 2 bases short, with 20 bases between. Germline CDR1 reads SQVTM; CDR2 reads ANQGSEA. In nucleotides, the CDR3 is TGCAGCGTTGGGTCTTCGGTTCGGACAGCTAACACCGGGGAGCTGTTTTTT. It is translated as CSVGSSVRTANTGELFF.

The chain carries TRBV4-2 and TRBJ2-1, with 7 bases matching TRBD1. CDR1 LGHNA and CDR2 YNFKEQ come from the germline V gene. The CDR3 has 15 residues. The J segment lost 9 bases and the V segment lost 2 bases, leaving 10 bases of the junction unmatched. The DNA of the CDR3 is TGTGCCAGCAGCCAATACGGGACAGCTAATTTTGAGCAGTTCTTC. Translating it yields CASSQYGTANFEQFF.

The CDR3 protein is CSARDPRGDYNEQFF. Written as DNA, the CDR3 is TGCAGTGCTAGAGATCCTCGCGGGGATTACAATGAGCAGTTCTTC. This chain links TRBV20-1 with TRBJ2-1, with a possible D match to TRBD2 (6 bases). There are 15 residues in the CDR3. Germline V lookup: CDR1 DFQATT, CDR2 SNEGSKA (reference sequence). V was cut by 0 bases and J by 4 bases, with 13 bases left in between.

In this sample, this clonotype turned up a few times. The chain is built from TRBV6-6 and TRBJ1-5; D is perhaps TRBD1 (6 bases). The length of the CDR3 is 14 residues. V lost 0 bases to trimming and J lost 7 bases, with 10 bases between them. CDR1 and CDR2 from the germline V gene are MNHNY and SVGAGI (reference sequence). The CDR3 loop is CASSYSGRGQPQHF. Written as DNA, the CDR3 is TGTGCCAGCAGTTACTCGGGCAGGGGCCAGCCCCAGCATTTT.

In nucleotides, the CDR3 is TGTGCCAGCAGCCACACGTGGGAGCAGTACTTC. Residues: CASSHTWEQYF. The chain is built from TRBV14 and TRBJ2-7; D uncertain. This CDR3 region has 11 residues. Between the trimmed V and J ends, which lost 3 bases and 7 bases, there was a span of 7 bases. Germline lookup yields CDR1 SGHDN and CDR2 FVKESK.

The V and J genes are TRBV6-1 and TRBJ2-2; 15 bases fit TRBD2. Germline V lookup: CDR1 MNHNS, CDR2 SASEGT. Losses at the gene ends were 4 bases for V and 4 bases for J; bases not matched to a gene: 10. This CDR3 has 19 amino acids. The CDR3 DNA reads TGTGCCAGCAGTGGAGTAGCGGGACTAGCGGGGGGCGGCACCGGGGAGCTGTTTTTT. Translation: CASSGVAGLAGGGTGELFF.

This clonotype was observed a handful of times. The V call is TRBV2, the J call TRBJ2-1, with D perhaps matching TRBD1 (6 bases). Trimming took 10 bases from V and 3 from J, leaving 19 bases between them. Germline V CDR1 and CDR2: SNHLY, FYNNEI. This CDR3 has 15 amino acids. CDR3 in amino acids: CATRFRDTLYNEQFF. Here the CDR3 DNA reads TGTGCCACCCGATTCCGGGACACCCTCTACAATGAGCAGTTCTTC. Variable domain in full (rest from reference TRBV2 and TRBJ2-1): EPEVTQTPSHQVTQMGQEVILRCVPISNHLYFYWYRQILGQKVEFLVSFYNNEISEKSEIFDDQFSVERPDGSNFTLKIRSTKLEDSAMYFCATRFRDTLYNEQFFGPGTRLTVL.

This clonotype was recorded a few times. The CDR3 sequence is CASREQGSLAEAFF. The CDR3 region has the DNA TGCGCCAGCCGAGAACAGGGGTCTCTCGCTGAAGCTTTCTTT. The chain employs TRBV4-1 and TRBJ1-1; 7 nucleotides line up with TRBD1. This CDR3 is built from 14 residues. The V gene end was trimmed by 8 bases and the J gene end by 6 bases; junction bases not matched to a gene: 12. The germline V gene has CDR1 MGHRA and CDR2 YSYEKL.

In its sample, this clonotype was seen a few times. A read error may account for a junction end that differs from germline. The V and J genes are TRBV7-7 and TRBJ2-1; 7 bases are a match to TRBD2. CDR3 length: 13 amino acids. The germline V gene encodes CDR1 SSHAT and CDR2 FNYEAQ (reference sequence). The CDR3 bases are TGTGCTAGCAGCAAGGCGGGACTACTTGAACAGTTCTTC. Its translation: CASSKAGLLEQFF.

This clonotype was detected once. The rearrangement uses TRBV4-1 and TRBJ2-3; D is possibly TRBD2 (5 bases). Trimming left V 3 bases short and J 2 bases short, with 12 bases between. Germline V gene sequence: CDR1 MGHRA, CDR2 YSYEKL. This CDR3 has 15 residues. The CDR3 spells CASSQKPGYTDTQYF. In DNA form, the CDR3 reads TGCGCCAGCAGCCAGAAACCGGGATACACAGATACGCAGTATTTT.

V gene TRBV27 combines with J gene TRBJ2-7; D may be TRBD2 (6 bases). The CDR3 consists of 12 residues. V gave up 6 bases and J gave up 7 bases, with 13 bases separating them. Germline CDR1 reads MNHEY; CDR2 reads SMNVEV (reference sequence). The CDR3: CASRTEGNEQYF. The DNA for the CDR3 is TGTGCCAGCAGGACGGAGGGCAATGAGCAGTACTTC.

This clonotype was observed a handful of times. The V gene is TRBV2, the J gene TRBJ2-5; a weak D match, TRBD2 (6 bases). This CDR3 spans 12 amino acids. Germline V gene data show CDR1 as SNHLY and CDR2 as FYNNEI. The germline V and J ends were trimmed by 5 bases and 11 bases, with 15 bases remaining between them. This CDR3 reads CASSLRPGVQYF. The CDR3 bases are TGTGCCAGCAGTTTAAGACCGGGGGTGCAGTACTTC. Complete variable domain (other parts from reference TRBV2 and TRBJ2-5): EPEVTQTPSHQVTQMGQEVILRCVPISNHLYFYWYRQILGQKVEFLVSFYNNEISEKSEIFDDQFSVERPDGSNFTLKIRSTKLEDSAMYFCASSLRPGVQYFGPGTRLLVL.

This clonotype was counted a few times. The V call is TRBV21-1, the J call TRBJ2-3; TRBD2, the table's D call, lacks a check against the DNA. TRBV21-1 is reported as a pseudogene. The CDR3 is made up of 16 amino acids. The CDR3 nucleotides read TGTGCCAGCAGCAATGCCGGGACAAGCACCCCAGATACGCAGTATTTT. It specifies CASSNAGTSTPDTQYF.

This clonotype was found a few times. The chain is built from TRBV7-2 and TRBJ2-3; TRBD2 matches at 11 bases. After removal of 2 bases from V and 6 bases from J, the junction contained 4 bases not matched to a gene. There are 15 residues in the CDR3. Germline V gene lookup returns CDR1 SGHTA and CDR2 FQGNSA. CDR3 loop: CASSLSSGGFDTQYF. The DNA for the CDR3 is TGTGCCAGCAGCTTATCTAGCGGGGGGTTTGATACGCAGTATTTT.

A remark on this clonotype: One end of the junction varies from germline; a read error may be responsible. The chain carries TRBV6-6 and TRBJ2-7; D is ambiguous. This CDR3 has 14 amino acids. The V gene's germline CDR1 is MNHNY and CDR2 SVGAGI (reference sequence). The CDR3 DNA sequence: TGTGCCAGCAGCTACTCGTCTGGGGTGAACGAGCAGTACTTC. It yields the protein CASSYSSGVNEQYF.

This chain's CDR3 is CASSPWGGDENTEAFF. Here the CDR3 DNA reads TGTGCCAGCAGCCCCTGGGGCGGAGACGAGAACACTGAAGCTTTCTTT. V is TRBV11-2 and J is TRBJ1-1; D may be TRBD1 (5 bases). The CDR3 consists of 16 residues. CDR1 is SGHAT, CDR2 FQNNGV, per germline. V lost 5 bases and J lost 1, with 17 bases in between.

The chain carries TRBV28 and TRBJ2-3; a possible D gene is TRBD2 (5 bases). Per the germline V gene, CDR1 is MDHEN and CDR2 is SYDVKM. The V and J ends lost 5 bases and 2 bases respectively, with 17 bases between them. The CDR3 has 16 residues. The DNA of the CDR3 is TGTGCCAGCAGTCCGGGCGGGCTAGCTGTCACAGATACGCAGTATTTT. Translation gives CASSPGGLAVTDTQYF.

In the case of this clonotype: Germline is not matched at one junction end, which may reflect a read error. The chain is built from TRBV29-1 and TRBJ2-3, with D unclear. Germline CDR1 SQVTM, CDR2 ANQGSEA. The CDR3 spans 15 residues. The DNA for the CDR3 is TGCGGCGTTGAAGATAACGACGATAGCACAGATACGCAGTATTTT. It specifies CGVEDNDDSTDTQYF.